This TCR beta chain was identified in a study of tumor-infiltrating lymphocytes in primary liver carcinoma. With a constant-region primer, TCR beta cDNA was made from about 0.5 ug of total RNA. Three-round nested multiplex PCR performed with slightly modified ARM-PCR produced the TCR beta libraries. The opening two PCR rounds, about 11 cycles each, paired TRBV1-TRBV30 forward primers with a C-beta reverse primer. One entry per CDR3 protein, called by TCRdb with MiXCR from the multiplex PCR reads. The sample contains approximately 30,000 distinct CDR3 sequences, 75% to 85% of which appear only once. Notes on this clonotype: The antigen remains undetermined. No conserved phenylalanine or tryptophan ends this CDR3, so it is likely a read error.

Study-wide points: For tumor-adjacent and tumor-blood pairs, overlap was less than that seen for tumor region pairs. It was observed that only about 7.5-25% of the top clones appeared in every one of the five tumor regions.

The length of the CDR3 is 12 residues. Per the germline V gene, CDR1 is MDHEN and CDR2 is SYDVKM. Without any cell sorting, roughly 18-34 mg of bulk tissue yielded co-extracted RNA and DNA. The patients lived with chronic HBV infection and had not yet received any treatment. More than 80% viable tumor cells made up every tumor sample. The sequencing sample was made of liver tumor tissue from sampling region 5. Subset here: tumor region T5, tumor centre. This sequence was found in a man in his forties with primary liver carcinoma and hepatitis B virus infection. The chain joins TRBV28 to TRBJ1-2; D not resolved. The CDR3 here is CAGSYYSGGYTL. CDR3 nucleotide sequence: TGTGCCGGCAGCTACTACAGCGGGGGCTACACCTTG.